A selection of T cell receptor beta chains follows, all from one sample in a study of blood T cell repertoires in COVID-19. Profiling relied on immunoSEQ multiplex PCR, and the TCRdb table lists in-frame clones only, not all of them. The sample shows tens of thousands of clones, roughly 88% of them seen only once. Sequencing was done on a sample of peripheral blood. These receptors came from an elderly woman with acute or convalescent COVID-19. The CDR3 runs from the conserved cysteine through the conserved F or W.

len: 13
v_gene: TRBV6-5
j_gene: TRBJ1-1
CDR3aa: CASNGDSLTEAFF

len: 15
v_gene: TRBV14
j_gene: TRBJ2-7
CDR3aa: CASSQGTGGRNEQYF

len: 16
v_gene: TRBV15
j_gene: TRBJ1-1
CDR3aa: CATSRDFVWEDTEAFF

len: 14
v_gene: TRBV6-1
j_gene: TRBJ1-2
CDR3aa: CASSEVHRNYGYTF

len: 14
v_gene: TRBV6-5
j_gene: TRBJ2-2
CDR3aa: CAAREARQYGELFF

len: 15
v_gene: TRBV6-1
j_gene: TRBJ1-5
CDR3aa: CASSEAGGLDQPQHF

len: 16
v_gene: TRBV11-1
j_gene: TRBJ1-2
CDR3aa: CASSHTGRQAPYGYTF

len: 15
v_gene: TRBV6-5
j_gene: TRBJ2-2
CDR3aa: CASSAGTGPTGELFF

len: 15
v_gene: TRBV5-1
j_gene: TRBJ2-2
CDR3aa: CASYRVEFGTGELFF

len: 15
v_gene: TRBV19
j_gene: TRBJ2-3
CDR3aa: CASSIQGARTDTQYF

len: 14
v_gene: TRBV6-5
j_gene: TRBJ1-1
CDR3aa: CASSSRQGASEAFF

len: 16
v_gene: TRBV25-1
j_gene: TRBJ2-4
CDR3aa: CASRGLAGGSKNIQYF

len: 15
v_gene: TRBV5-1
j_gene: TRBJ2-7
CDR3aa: CASSRSGDGAYEQYF

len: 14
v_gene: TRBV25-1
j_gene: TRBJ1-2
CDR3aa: CASSGESPRYGYTF

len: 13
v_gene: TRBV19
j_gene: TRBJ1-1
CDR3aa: CASSMGQGPEAFF

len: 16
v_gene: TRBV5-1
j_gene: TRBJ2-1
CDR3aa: CASSLEGTSDLDEQFF